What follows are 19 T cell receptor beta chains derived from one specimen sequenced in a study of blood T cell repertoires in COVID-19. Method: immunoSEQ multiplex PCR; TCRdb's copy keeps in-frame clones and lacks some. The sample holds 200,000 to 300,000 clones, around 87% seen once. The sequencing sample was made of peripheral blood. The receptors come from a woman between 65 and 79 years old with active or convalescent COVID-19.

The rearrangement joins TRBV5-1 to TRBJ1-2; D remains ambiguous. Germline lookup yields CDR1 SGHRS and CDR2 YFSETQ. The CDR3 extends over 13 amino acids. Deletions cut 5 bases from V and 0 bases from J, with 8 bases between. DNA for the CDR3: TGCGCCAGCAGGCCGGGTACTAACTATGGCTACACCTTC. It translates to CASRPGTNYGYTF.

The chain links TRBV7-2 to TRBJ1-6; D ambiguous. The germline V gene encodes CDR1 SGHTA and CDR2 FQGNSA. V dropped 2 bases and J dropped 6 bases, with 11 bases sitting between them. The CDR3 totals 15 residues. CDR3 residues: CASSLQVGSNSPLHF. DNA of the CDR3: TGTGCCAGCAGCTTACAGGTTGGCAGTAATTCACCCCTCCACTTT.

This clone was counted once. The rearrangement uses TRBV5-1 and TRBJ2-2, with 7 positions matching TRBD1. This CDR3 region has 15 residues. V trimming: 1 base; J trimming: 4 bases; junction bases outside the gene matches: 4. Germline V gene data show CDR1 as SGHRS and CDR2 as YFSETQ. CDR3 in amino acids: CASSLRQGTTGELFF. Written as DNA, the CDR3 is TGCGCCAGCAGCTTGCGACAGGGAACCACCGGGGAGCTGTTTTTT.

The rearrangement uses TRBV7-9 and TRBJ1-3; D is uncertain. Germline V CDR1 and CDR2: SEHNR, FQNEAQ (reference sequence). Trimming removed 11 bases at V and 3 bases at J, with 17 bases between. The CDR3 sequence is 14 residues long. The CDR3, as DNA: TGTGCCTCGGGAAGGGAACCCCTTGGAAACACCATATATTTT. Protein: CASGREPLGNTIYF.

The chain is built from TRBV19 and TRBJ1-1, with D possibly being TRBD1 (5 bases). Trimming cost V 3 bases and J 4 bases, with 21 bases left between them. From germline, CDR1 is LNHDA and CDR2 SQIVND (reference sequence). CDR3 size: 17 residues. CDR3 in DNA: TGTGCCAGTAGTATGGCCGGGGGTCAGGTTCTACCCACTGAAGCTTTCTTT. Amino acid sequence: CASSMAGGQVLPTEAFF.

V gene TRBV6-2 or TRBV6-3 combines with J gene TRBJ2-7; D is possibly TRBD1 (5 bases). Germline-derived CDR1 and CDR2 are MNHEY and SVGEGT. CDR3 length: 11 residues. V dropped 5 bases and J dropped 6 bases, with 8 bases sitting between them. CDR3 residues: CASSPQGEQYF. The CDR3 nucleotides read TGTGCCAGCAGTCCCCAGGGCGAGCAGTACTTC.

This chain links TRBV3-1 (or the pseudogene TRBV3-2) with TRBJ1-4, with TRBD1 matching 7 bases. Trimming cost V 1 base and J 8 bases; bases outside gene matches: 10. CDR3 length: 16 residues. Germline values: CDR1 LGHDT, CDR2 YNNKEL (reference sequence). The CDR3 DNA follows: TGTGCCAGCAGCCAAGGGTTGTCAAGGACAGGAGAAAAACTGTTTTTT. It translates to CASSQGLSRTGEKLFF.

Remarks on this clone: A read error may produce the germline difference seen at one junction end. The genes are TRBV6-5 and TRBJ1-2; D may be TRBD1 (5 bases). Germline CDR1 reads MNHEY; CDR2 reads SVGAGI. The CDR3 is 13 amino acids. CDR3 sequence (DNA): TGTGCCAGTTCAGGGCTCAGGCAAGGCCGAAATTTTTTC. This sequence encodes CASSGLRQGRNFF.

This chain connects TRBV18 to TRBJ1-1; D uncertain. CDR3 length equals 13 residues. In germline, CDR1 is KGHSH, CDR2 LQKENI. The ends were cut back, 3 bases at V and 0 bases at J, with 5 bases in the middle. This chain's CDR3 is CASSPTLNTEAFF. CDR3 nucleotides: TGTGCCAGCTCACCGACATTGAACACTGAAGCTTTCTTT. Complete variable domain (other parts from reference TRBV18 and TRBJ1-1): NAGVMQNPRHLVRRRGQEARLRCSPMKGHSHVYWYRQLPEEGLKFMVYLQKENIIDESGMPKERFSAEFPKEGPSILRIQQVVRGDSAAYFCASSPTLNTEAFFGQGTRLTVV.

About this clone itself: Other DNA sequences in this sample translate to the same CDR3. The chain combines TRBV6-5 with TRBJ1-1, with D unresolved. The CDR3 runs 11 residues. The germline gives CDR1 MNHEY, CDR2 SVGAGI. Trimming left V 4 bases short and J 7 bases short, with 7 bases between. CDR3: CASSLTGEAFF. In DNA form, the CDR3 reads TGTGCCAGCAGTTTGACGGGTGAAGCTTTCTTT.

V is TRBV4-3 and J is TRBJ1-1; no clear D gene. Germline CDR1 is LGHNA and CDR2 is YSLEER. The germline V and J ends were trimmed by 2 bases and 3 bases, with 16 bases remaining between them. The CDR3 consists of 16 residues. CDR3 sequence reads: CASSQPLRGGDTEAFF. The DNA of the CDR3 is TGCGCCAGCAGCCAACCACTACGGGGTGGGGACACTGAAGCTTTCTTT.

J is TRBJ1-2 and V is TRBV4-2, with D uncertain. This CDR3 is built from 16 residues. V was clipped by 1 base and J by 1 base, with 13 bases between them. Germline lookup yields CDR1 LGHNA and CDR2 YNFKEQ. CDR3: CASSQGDEVGNYGYTF. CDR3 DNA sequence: TGTGCCAGCAGCCAAGGCGATGAGGTCGGTAACTATGGCTACACCTTC.

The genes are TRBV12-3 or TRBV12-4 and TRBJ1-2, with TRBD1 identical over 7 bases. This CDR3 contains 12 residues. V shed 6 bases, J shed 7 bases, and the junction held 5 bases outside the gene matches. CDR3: CASSDRDRGYTF. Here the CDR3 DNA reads TGTGCCAGCAGCGACAGGGATCGTGGCTACACCTTC.

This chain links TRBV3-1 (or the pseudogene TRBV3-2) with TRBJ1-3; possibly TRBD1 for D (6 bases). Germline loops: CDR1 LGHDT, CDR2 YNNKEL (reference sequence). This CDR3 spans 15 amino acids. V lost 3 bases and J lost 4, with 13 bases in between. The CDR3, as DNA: TGTGCCAGCAGCCAGGACCCGGGACAAGGAAACACCATATATTTT. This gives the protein CASSQDPGQGNTIYF.

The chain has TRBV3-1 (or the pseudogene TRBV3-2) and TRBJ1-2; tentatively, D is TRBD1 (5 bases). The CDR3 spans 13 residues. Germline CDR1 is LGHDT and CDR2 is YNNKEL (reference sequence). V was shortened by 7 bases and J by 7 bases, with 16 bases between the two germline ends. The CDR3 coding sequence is TGTGCCAGCACTTCGGAGGGGCGTGGTGGCTACACCTTC. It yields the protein CASTSEGRGGYTF.

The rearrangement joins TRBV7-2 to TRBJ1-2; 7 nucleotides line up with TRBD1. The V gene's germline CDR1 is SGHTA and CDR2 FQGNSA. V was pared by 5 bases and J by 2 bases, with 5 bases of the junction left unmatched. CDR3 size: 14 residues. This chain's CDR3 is CASSRDSLNYGYTF. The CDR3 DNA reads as TGTGCCAGCAGCCGGGACAGCCTGAACTATGGCTACACCTTC. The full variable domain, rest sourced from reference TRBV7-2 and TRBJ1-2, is GAGVSQSPSNKVTEKGKDVELRCDPISGHTALYWYRQSLGQGLEFLIYFQGNSAPDKSGLPSDRFSAERTGGSVSTLTIQRTQQEDSAVYLCASSRDSLNYGYTFGSGTRLTVV.

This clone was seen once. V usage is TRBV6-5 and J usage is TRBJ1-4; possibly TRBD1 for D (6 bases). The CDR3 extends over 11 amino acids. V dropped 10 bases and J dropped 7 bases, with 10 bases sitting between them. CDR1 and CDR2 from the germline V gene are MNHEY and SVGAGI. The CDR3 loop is CATGEGEKLFF. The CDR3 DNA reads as TGTGCCACAGGGGAGGGTGAAAAACTGTTTTTT.

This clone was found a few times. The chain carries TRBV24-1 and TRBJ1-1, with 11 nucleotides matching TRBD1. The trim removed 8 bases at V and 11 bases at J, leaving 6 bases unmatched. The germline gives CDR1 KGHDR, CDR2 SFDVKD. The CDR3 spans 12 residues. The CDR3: CATTGQGADAFF. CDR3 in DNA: TGTGCCACCACTGGACAGGGGGCCGACGCTTTCTTT.

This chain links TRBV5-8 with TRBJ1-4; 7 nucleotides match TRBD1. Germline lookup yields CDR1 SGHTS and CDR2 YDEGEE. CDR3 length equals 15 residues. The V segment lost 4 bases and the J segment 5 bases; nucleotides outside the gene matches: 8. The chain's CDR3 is CASSIREGANEKLFF. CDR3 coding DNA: TGTGCCAGCAGCATCCGGGAGGGGGCGAATGAAAAACTGTTTTTT.